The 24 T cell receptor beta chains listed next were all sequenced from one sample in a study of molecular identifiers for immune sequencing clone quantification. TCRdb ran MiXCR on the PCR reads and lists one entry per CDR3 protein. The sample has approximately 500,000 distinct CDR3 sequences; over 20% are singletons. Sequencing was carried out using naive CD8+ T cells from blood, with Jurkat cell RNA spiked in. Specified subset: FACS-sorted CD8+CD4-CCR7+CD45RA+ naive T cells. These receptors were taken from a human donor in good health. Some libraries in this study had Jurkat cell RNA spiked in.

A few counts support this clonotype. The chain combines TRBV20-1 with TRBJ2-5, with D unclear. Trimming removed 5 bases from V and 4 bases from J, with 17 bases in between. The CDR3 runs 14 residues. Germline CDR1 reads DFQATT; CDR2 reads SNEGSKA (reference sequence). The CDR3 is CSAPDLVKGETQYF. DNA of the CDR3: TGCAGTGCTCCCGACCTAGTAAAGGGAGAGACCCAGTACTTC.

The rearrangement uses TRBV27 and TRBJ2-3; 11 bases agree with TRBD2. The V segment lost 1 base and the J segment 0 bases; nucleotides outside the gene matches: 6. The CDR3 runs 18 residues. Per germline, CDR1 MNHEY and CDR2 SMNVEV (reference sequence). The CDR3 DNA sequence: TGTGCCAGCAGTTTATACCCTAGCGGGGGGTACAGCACAGATACGCAGTATTTT. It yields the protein CASSLYPSGGYSTDTQYF.

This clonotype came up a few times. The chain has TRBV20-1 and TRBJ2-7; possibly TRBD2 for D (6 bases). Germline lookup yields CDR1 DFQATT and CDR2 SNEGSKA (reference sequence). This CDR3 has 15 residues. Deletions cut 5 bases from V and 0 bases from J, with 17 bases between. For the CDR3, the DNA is TGCAGTGCTGCCCCTAGGGAGGCCCCCTCCTACGAGCAGTACTTC. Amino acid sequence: CSAAPREAPSYEQYF.

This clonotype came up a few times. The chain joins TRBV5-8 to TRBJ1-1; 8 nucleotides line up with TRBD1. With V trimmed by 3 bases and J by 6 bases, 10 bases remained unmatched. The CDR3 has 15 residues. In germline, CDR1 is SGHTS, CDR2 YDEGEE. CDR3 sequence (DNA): TGTGCCAGCAGCTGGACAGGGACTAGTAACCCTGAAGCTTTCTTT. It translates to CASSWTGTSNPEAFF.

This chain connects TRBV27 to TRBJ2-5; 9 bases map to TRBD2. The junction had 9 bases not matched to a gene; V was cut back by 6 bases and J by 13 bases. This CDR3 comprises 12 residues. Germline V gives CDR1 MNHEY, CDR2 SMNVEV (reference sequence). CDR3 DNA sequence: TGTGCCAGCAGAAGTCATGGGACTAGCCCGTACTTC. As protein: CASRSHGTSPYF.

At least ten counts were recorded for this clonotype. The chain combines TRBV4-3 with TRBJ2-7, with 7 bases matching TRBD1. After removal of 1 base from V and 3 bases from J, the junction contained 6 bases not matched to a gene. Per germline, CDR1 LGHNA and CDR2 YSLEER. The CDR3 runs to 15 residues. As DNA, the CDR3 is TGCGCCAGCAGCCAAGGCTTTTCAGGGGGCTACGAGCAGTACTTC. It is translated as CASSQGFSGGYEQYF.

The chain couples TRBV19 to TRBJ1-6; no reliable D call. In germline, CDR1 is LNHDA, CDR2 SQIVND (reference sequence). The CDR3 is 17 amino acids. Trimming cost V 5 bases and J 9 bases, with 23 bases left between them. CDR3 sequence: CASSLWTVGLGGSPLHF. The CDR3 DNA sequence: TGTGCCAGTAGTTTATGGACGGTGGGGTTGGGTGGTTCACCCCTCCACTTT.

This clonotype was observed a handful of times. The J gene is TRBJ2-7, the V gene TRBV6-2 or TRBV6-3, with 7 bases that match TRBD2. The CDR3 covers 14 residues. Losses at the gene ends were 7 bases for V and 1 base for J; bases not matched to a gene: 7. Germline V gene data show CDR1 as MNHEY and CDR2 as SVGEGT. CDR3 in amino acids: CASTQRGLSYEQYF. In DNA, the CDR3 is TGTGCCAGCACCCAGCGGGGCCTGTCCTACGAGCAGTACTTC.

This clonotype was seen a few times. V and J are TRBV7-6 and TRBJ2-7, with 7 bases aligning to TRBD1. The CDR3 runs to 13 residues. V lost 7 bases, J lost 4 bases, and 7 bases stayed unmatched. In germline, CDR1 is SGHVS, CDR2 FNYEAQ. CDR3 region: CASTQGIGYEQYF. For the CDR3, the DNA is TGTGCCAGCACACAGGGGATCGGGTACGAGCAGTACTTC.

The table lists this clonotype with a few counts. The CDR3 region has the DNA TGTGCCAGCAGCGTCTCTACTAGCGGGAGTGGTTACGAGCAGTACTTC. Its translation: CASSVSTSGSGYEQYF. V is TRBV11-1 and J is TRBJ2-7, with 11 bases that match TRBD2. Trimming at V came to 5 bases and at J to 4 bases, leaving 10 bases not matched to a gene. The CDR3 length is 16 residues. Germline V gene lookup returns CDR1 SGHAT and CDR2 FQDESV (reference sequence).

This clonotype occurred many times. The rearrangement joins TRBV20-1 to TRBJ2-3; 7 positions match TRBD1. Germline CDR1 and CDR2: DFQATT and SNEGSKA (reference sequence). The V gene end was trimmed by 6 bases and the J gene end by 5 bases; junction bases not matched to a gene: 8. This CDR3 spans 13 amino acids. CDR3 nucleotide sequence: TGCAGTGCCCCGGGACAGCAACTAGATACGCAGTATTTT. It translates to CSAPGQQLDTQYF.

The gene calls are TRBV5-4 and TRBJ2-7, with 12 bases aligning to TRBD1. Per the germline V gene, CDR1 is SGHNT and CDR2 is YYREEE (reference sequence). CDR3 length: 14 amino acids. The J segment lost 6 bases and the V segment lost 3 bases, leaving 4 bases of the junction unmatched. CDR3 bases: TGTGCCAGCAGCTGGGGACAGGGGGCAGGCGAGCAGTACTTC. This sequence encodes CASSWGQGAGEQYF.

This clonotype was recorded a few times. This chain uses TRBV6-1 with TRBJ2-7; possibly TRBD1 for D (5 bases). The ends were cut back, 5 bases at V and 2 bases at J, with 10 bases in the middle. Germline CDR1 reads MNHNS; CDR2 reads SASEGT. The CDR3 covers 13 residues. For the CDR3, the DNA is TGTGCCAGCAGTTCGGACATTCCCTACGAGCAGTACTTC. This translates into CASSSDIPYEQYF.

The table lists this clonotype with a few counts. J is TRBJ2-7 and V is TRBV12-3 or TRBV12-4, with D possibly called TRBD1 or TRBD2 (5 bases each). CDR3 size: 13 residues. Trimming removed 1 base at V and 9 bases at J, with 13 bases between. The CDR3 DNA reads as TGTGCCAGCAGTTTAGTGGAGTGGGACGGGCAGTACTTC. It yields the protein CASSLVEWDGQYF.

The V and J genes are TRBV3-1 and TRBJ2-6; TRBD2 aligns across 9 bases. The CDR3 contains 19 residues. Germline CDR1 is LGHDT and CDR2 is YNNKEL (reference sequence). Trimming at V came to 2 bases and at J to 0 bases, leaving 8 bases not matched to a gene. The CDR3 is CASSQRPAGGYSGANVLTF. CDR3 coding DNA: TGTGCCAGCAGCCAAAGGCCAGCGGGGGGATACTCTGGGGCCAACGTCCTGACTTTC.

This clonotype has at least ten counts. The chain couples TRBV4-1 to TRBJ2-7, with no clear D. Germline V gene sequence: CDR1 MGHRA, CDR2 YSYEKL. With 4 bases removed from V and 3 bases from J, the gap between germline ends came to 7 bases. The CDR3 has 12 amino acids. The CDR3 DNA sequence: TGCGCCAGCAGCCCGGACCACTACGAGCAGTACTTC. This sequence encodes CASSPDHYEQYF.

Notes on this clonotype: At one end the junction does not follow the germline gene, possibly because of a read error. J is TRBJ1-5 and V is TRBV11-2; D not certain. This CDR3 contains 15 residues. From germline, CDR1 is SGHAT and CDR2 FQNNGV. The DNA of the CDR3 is TGTGCCAGCTGCTTAGTGGATACAGGCAATCAGCCCCAGCATTTT. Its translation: CASCLVDTGNQPQHF.

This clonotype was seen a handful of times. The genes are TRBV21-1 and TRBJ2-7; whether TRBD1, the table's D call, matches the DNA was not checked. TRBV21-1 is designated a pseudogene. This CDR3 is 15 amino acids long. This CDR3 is CASSIPRTQFYEQYF. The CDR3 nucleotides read TGTGCCAGCAGCATACCACGGACACAATTTTACGAGCAGTACTTC.

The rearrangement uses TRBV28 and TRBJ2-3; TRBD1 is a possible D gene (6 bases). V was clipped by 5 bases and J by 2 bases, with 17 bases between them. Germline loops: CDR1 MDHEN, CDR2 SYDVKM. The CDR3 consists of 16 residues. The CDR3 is CASSTLDRRDTDTQYF. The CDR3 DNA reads TGTGCCAGCAGTACGCTGGACAGACGAGACACAGATACGCAGTATTTT.

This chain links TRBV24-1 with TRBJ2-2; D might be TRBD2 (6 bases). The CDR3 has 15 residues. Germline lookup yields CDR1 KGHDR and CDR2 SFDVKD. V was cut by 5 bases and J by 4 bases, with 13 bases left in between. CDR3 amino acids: CATSGEGEATGELFF. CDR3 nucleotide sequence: TGTGCCACCAGTGGGGAAGGGGAGGCCACCGGGGAGCTGTTTTTT.

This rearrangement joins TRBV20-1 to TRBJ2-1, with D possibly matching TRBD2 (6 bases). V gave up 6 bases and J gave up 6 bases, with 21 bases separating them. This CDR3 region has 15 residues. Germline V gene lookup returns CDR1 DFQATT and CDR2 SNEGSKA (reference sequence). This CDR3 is CSADSWGESGNEQFF. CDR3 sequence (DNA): TGCAGTGCGGATTCCTGGGGGGAGTCTGGCAATGAGCAGTTCTTC.

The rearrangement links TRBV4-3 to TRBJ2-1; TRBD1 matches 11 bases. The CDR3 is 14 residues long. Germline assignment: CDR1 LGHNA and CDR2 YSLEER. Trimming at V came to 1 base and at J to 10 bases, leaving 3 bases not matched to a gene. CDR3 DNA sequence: TGCGCCAGCAGCCAAGGGACAGGGGGCAAGGAGCAGTTCTTC. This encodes CASSQGTGGKEQFF.

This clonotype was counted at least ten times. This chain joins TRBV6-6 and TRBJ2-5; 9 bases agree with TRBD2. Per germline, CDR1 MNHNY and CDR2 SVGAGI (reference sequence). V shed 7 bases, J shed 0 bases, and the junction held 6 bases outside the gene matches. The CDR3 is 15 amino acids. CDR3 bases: TGTGCCAGCAAACAGCGGGGGGACTACCAAGAGACCCAGTACTTC. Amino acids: CASKQRGDYQETQYF.

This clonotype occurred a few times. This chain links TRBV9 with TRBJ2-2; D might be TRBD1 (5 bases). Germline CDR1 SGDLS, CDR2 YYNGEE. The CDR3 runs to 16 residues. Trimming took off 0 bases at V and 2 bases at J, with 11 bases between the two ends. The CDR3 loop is CASSVGGSGNTGELFF. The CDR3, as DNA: TGTGCCAGCAGCGTAGGGGGCAGTGGCAACACCGGGGAGCTGTTTTTT.